Each of the 6 T cell receptor beta chains below was sequenced from the same sample in a study of spatial heterogeneity in lung cancer. From the 5' RACE reads, TCRdb called clonotypes with MiXCR, one entry per CDR3 protein. The repertoire consists of roughly 120,000 distinct CDR3 sequences, with 10% to 15% occurring once and the leading ten covering about 15%. Specified time point: blood at routine non-recurrence follow-up after resection. Unsorted samples of tumor, nontumor lung or frozen PBMC had their whole RNA sequenced. The source material was PBMCs, sampled at follow-up. The receptors derive from a male donor with early-stage non-small cell lung cancer.

V is TRBV7-8 and J is TRBJ2-5; 9 positions match TRBD2. Germline loops: CDR1 SGHVS, CDR2 FQNEAQ. With V trimmed by 0 bases and J by 4 bases, 9 bases remained unmatched. The CDR3 is made up of 17 amino acids. CDR3: CASSLALGSGGRETQYF. For the CDR3, the DNA is TGTGCCAGCAGCTTAGCTCTGGGTAGCGGGGGTAGAGAGACCCAGTACTTC.

This clonotype was picked up many times. The genes are TRBV7-9 and TRBJ2-3, with unresolved D. Germline lookup yields CDR1 SEHNR and CDR2 FQNEAQ (reference sequence). With 2 bases removed from V and 4 bases from J, the gap between germline ends came to 4 bases. CDR3 length: 12 residues. CDR3: CASSLSSDTQYF. The CDR3 DNA is TGTGCCAGCAGCTTAAGCTCAGATACGCAGTATTTT. Combining the CDR3 with reference TRBV7-9 and TRBJ2-3 gives the whole variable domain DTGVSQNPRHKITKRGQNVTFRCDPISEHNRLYWYRQTLGQGPEFLTYFQNEAQLEKSRLLSDRFSAERPKGSFSTLEIQRTEQGDSAMYLCASSLSSDTQYFGPGTRLTVL.

This clonotype has a single count. The V call is TRBV7-3, the J call TRBJ2-5; 7 positions match TRBD1. The CDR3 is 16 amino acids. The J segment lost 5 bases and the V segment lost 4 bases, leaving 13 bases of the junction unmatched. Germline V gene sequence: CDR1 SGHTA, CDR2 FQGTGA. In DNA form, the CDR3 reads TGTGCCAGCAGCTCCCCAAGGGGGCGGCTCCTCGAGACCCAGTACTTC. Its protein product is CASSSPRGRLLETQYF.

This clonotype came up a few times. CDR3 residues: CASSLNGAHLSTDTQYF. In nucleotides, the CDR3 is TGTGCCAGCAGCTTAAACGGCGCCCATCTCAGCACAGATACGCAGTATTTT. The chain recombines TRBV7-2 with TRBJ2-3; D unresolved. This CDR3 is 17 amino acids long. The V end lost 2 bases, the J end lost 0 bases, and 15 bases lay between the germline ends. CDR1 and CDR2 (germline): SGHTA, FQGNSA.

This chain connects TRBV27 to TRBJ1-1; weak D call: TRBD1 (5 bases). CDR3 length equals 14 residues. V was trimmed by 3 bases and J by 4 bases, leaving 12 bases between them. Germline V CDR1 and CDR2: MNHEY, SMNVEV (reference sequence). Here the CDR3 DNA reads TGTGCCAGCAGTTTCAGGGCCGGGGGCACTGAAGCTTTCTTT. Encoded protein: CASSFRAGGTEAFF.

Worth noting for this clonotype: The CDR3 ends on some other residue instead of the conserved phenylalanine or tryptophan, so this is likely a read error. This chain uses TRBV7-9 with TRBJ2-5, with D perhaps given as TRBD1 or TRBD2 (5 bases each). CDR1 and CDR2 from the germline V gene are SEHNR and FQNEAQ (reference sequence). The CDR3 has 16 residues. Trimming removed 3 bases at V and 4 bases at J, with 18 bases between. This CDR3 reads CASSLDGASQIETQYL. CDR3 coding DNA: TGTGCCAGCAGCTTGGACGGGGCTAGCCAGATAGAGACCCAGTACTTA.